The entry below describes one T cell receptor beta chain. This specimen belongs to a study of blood T cell repertoires in COVID-19. The wider study: Some COVID-19 samples were acute and others convalescent; all came from the United States, Italy and Spain. T cells, B-cell-depleted T cells, or PBMCs provided the cDNA or gDNA that served as material.

Germline V lookup: CDR1 LNHDA, CDR2 SQIVND (reference sequence). V shed 5 bases and J shed 1 base, with 11 bases lying between them. CDR3 size: 14 residues. In the authors' methods: Reference gene primer amplification gave nucleated cell count estimates. Profiled with immunoSEQ multiplex PCR; TCRdb holds only in-frame clones, not every one. The D gene and trimming were derived from the DNA, and the V and J assignments and clone size from that table. The profile shows 210,000 or so clones, 86% of them singletons. The chain joins TRBV19 to TRBJ1-1; TRBD1 is a possible D gene (6 bases). The source material was peripheral blood. The TCR comes from a man aged 45-65 years with acute or convalescent COVID-19. CDR3 protein: CASSDRRGNTEAFF. CDR3 DNA sequence: TGTGCCAGTAGTGACCGCAGGGGGAACACTGAAGCTTTCTTT.